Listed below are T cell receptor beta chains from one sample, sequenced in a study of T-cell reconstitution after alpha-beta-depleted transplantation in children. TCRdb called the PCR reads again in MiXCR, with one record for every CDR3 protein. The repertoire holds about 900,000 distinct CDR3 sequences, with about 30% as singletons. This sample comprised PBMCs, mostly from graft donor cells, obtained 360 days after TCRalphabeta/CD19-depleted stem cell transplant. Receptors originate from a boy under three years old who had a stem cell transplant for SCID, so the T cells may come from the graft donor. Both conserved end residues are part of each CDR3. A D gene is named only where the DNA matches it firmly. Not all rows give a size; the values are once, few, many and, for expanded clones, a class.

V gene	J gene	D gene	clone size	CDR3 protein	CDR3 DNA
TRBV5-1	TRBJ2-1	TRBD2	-	CASSPSPTSGGFHEQFF	TGCGCCAGCAGCCCGAGCCCGACTAGCGGGGGGTTTCATGAGCAGTTCTTC
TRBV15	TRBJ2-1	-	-	CATSRGRGTRDEQFF	TGTGCCACCAGCAGAGGCAGGGGAACGCGGGATGAGCAGTTCTTC
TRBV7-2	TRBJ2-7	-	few	CASSPLGATYYEQYF	TGTGCCAGCAGCCCATTGGGGGCCACTTACTACGAGCAGTACTTC
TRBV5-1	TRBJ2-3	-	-	CASSWSWGGGTDTQYF	TGCGCCAGCAGCTGGTCGTGGGGGGGCGGCACAGATACGCAGTATTTT
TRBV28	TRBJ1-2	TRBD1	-	CASSLQGEIAYGYTF	TGTGCCAGCAGTTTACAGGGGGAAATAGCCTATGGCTACACCTTC
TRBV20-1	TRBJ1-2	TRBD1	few	CSALGYAGTGAGYGYTF	TGCAGTGCGCTGGGTTACGCCGGGACAGGGGCCGGGTATGGCTACACCTTC
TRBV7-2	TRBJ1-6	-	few	CASSAAPVGNSPLHF	TGTGCCAGCAGCGCCGCCCCAGTCGGGAATTCACCCCTCCACTTT
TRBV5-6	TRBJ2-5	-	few	CASSLGAGEYETQYF	TGTGCCAGCAGCTTGGGGGCAGGGGAGTATGAGACCCAGTACTTC
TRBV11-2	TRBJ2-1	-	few	CASSLAFQNEQFF	TGTGCCAGCAGCCTGGCCTTTCAAAATGAGCAGTTCTTC
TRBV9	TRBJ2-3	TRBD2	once	CASSVVGSGGGTDTQYF	TGTGCCAGCAGCGTAGTTGGTAGCGGGGGTGGCACAGATACGCAGTATTTT
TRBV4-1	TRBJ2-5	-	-	CASSQVGTQYF	TGCGCCAGCAGCCAGGTCGGGACCCAGTACTTC